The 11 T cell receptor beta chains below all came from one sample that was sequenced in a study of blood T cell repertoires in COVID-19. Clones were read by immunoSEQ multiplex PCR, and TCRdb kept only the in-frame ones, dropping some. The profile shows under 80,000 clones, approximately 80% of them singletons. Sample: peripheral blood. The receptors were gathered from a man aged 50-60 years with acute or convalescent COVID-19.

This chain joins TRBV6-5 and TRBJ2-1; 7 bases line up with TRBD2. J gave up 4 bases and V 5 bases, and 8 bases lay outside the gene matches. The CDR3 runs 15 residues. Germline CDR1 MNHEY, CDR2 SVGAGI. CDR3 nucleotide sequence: TGTGCCAGCAGTCTCGAAAGCGGGGAATACAATGAGCAGTTCTTC. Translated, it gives CASSLESGEYNEQFF.

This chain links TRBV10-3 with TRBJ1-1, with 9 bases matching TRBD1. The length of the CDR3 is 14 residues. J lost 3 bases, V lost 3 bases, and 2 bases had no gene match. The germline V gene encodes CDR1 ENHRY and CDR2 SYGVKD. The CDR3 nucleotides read TGTGCCATCAGTGAAGGGACAGGGTACACTGAAGCTTTCTTT. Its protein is CAISEGTGYTEAFF.

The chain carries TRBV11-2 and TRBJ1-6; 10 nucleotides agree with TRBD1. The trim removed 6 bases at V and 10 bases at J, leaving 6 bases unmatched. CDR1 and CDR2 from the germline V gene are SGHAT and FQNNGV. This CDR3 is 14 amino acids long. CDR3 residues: CASRQDRGRSPLHF. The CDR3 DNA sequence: TGTGCCAGCAGACAAGACAGGGGGCGCTCACCCCTCCACTTT.

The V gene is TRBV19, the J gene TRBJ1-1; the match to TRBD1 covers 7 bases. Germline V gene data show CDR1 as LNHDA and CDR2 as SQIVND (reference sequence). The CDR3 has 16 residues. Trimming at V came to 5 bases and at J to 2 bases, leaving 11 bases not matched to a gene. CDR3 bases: TGTGCCAGTAGTCCAAATCTTTGGACAGGAAACACTGAAGCTTTCTTT. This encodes CASSPNLWTGNTEAFF.

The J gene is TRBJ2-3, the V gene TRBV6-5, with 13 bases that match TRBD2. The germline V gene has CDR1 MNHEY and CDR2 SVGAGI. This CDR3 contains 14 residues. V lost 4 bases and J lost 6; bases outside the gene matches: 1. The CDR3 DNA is TGTGCCAGCAGTTGGGGACTAGCGGGGGATACGCAGTATTTT. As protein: CASSWGLAGDTQYF.

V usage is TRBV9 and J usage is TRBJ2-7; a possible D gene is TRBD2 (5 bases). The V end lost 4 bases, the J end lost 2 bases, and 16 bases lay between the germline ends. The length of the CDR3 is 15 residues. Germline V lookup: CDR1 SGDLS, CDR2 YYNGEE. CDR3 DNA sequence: TGTGCCAGCAGCCCCACGGGCCTAGCTACCTACGAGCAGTACTTC. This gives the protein CASSPTGLATYEQYF.

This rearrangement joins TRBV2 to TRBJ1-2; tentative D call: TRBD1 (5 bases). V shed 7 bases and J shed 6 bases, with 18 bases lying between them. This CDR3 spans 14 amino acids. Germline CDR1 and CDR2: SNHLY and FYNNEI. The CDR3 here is CASTQNDSPDGYTF. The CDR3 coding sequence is TGTGCCAGCACCCAGAATGACAGCCCCGATGGCTACACCTTC.

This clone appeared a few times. The CDR3 protein is CASSGLIATNEKLFF. The CDR3 DNA reads as TGTGCCAGTAGTGGACTGATTGCAACTAATGAAAAACTGTTTTTT. V usage is TRBV19 and J usage is TRBJ1-4, with no clear D. Germline V gene sequence: CDR1 LNHDA, CDR2 SQIVND (reference sequence). The CDR3 runs 15 residues. V lost 5 bases and J 0 bases, leaving 10 bases between the germline ends.

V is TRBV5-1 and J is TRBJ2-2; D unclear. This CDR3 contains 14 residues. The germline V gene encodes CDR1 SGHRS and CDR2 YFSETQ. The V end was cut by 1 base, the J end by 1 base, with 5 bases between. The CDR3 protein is CASSLSGNTGELFF. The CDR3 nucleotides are TGCGCCAGCAGCTTGTCCGGGAACACCGGGGAGCTGTTTTTT.

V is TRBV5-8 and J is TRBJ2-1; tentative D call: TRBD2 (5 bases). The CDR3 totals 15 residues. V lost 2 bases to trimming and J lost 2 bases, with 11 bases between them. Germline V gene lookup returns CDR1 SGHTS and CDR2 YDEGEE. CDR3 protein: CASSFGDYTYNEQFF. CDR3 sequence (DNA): TGTGCCAGCAGCTTTGGCGACTATACCTACAATGAGCAGTTCTTC.

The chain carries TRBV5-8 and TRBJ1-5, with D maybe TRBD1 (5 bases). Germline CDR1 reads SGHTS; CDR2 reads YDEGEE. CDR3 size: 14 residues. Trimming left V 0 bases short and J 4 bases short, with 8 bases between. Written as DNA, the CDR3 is TGTGCCAGCAGCTTGGGACAGCCGAATCAGCCCCAGCATTTT. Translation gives CASSLGQPNQPQHF.